Below are 29 T cell receptor beta chains sequenced from a single sample in a study of shared clonotypes between healthy human individuals. Produced via immunoSEQ multiplex PCR; TCRdb's table is partial and in-frame only. Here the sample spans millions of clones, around nine tenths being singletons. The sequenced material came from naive CD4+ T cells sorted from blood. The subset is: CD45RA+ positively selected. These receptors were collected from a man between 18 and 35 years old in good health.

For this clone: The same CDR3 can be traced to other DNA sequences in this sample. This chain links TRBV5-1 with TRBJ1-2; possibly TRBD1 for D (6 bases). Germline lookup yields CDR1 SGHRS and CDR2 YFSETQ. Trimming stripped 4 bases from V and 3 bases from J, with 10 bases between. The CDR3 has 13 residues. The CDR3 loop is CASSPSGDYGYTF. The CDR3 coding sequence is TGCGCCAGCAGCCCCTCAGGGGACTATGGCTACACCTTC.

The chain is built from TRBV30 and TRBJ1-4, with D unclear. This CDR3 spans 13 amino acids. The germline CDR1 and CDR2 sequences are GTSNPN and SVGIG (reference sequence). V lost 1 base and J 7 bases, leaving 10 bases between the germline ends. The DNA for the CDR3 is TGTGCCTGGAGTGCCCAGCGGAGTGAAAAACTGTTTTTT. It specifies CAWSAQRSEKLFF. The complete variable domain, with remaining parts taken from reference TRBV30 and TRBJ1-4, reads SQTIHQWPATLVQPVGSPLSLECTVEGTSNPNLYWYRQAAGRGLQLLFYSVGIGQISSEVPQNLSASRPQDRQFILSSKKLLLSDSGFYLCAWSAQRSEKLFFGSGTQLSVL.

This chain links TRBV15 with TRBJ1-1; tentatively, D is TRBD1 (6 bases). V lost 1 base, J lost 7 bases, and 16 bases lay in between. The germline V gene has CDR1 LNHNV and CDR2 YYDKDF (reference sequence). The length of the CDR3 is 15 residues. The CDR3 region has the DNA TGTGCCACCAGCAGAGTCGGGGGCGCGCGAGTTGAAGCTTTCTTT. It encodes CATSRVGGARVEAFF. The full variable domain, completed using reference TRBV15 and TRBJ1-1, is DAMVIQNPRYQVTQFGKPVTLSCSQTLNHNVMYWYQQKSSQAPKLLFHYYDKDFNNEADTPDNFQSRRPNTSFCFLDIRSPGLGDTAMYLCATSRVGGARVEAFFGQGTRLTVV.

This chain joins TRBV7-6 and TRBJ2-7, with a weak D call TRBD1 (6 bases). The CDR3 totals 16 residues. CDR1 is SGHVS, CDR2 FNYEAQ, per germline. V lost 2 bases and J 0 bases, leaving 14 bases between the germline ends. CDR3 sequence: CASSLQARGSSYEQYF. The DNA of the CDR3 is TGTGCCAGCAGCTTACAGGCCAGGGGAAGCTCCTACGAGCAGTACTTC.

The chain employs TRBV30 and TRBJ1-4, with a possible D match to TRBD1 (6 bases). Germline CDR1 reads GTSNPN; CDR2 reads SVGIG (reference sequence). Trimming removed 5 bases from V and 6 bases from J, with 13 bases in between. This CDR3 spans 13 amino acids. CDR3 coding DNA: TGTGCCTGGGGAAGGGGGGCGGATGAAAAACTGTTTTTT. Amino acids: CAWGRGADEKLFF.

This rearrangement joins TRBV18 to TRBJ2-5; tentatively, D is TRBD1 or TRBD2 (6 bases each). This CDR3 has 14 residues. The V gene's germline CDR1 is KGHSH and CDR2 LQKENI. Trimming removed 2 bases at V and 5 bases at J, with 12 bases between. The CDR3 is CASSPRGAKETQYF. CDR3 DNA: TGTGCCAGCTCACCAAGGGGGGCCAAGGAGACCCAGTACTTC.

The genes are TRBV11-3 and TRBJ2-5; TRBD2 is a possible D gene (5 bases). Trimming shortened V by 5 bases and J by 4 bases, and 26 bases separated the two germline ends. The CDR3 runs 18 residues. Germline V CDR1 and CDR2: SGHNT, YENEEA. The CDR3 protein is CASSPGPAAGNEGETQYF. CDR3 DNA sequence: TGTGCCAGCAGCCCAGGACCCGCCGCGGGTAATGAGGGAGAGACCCAGTACTTC.

This chain connects TRBV9 to TRBJ2-6, with D possibly TRBD2 on 5 matching bases. CDR1 is SGDLS and CDR2 is YYNGEE in the germline V gene. This CDR3 contains 15 residues. The ends were cut back, 6 bases at V and 0 bases at J, with 10 bases in the middle. In DNA, the CDR3 is TGTGCCAGCACTATGGAGGCCTCTGGGGCCAACGTCCTGACTTTC. It encodes CASTMEASGANVLTF.

The J gene is TRBJ1-4, the V gene TRBV29-1; a weak D match, TRBD1 (5 bases). Germline CDR1 and CDR2: SQVTM and ANQGSEA. The CDR3 totals 15 residues. V was cut by 6 bases and J by 1 base, with 15 bases left in between. The DNA for the CDR3 is TGCAGCGTCGGGGAGGGGATAGTAACTAATGAAAAACTGTTTTTT. Protein: CSVGEGIVTNEKLFF.

The chain carries TRBV7-2 and TRBJ2-2, with D unresolved. Trimming cost V 2 bases and J 7 bases, with 11 bases left between them. Germline V lookup: CDR1 SGHTA, CDR2 FQGNSA. CDR3 length: 14 amino acids. CDR3 DNA: TGTGCCAGCAGCTTAACACTGGTCTACGGGGAGCTGTTTTTT. Protein sequence: CASSLTLVYGELFF.

CDR3 amino acids: CASRGWTGWYTEETQYF. CDR3 coding DNA: TGTGCCAGCAGGGGTTGGACAGGGTGGTATACGGAAGAGACCCAGTACTTC. This sequence joins TRBV2 and TRBJ2-5, with 8 bases matching TRBD1. Germline V lookup: CDR1 SNHLY, CDR2 FYNNEI. The CDR3 contains 17 residues. The V segment lost 6 bases and the J segment 3 bases; nucleotides outside the gene matches: 15. Combining the CDR3 with reference TRBV2 and TRBJ2-5 gives the whole variable domain EPEVTQTPSHQVTQMGQEVILRCVPISNHLYFYWYRQILGQKVEFLVSFYNNEISEKSEIFDDQFSVERPDGSNFTLKIRSTKLEDSAMYFCASRGWTGWYTEETQYFGPGTRLLVL.

The V call is TRBV9, the J call TRBJ2-7; 13 bases line up with TRBD2. CDR3 size: 16 residues. V gave up 3 bases and J gave up 5 bases; unmatched junction bases: 8. Looked up from germline, CDR1 is SGDLS and CDR2 is YYNGEE. CDR3 region: CASSAGLAGVGHEQYF. In DNA form, the CDR3 reads TGTGCCAGCAGCGCCGGACTAGCGGGAGTGGGCCACGAGCAGTACTTC.

The V and J genes are TRBV5-8 and TRBJ1-1; 7 bases agree with TRBD1. Looked up from germline, CDR1 is SGHTS and CDR2 is YDEGEE. The length of the CDR3 is 14 residues. V lost 5 bases and J lost 1; bases outside the gene matches: 5. CDR3 residues: CASRLGQWNTEAFF. CDR3 sequence (DNA): TGTGCCAGCAGACTGGGACAGTGGAACACTGAAGCTTTCTTT. Filled out from reference TRBV5-8 and TRBJ1-1, the complete variable domain reads EAGVTQSPTHLIKTRGQQATLRCSPISGHTSVYWYQQALGLGLQFLLWYDEGEERNRGNFPPRFSGRQFPNYSSELNVNALELEDSALYLCASRLGQWNTEAFFGQGTRLTVV.

The count of this clone is one. V and J are TRBV13 and TRBJ2-3; possibly TRBD1 or TRBD2 for D (5 bases each). CDR1 is PRHDT and CDR2 is FYEKMQ in the germline V gene (reference sequence). The V end was cut by 1 base, the J end by 1 base, with 9 bases between. CDR3 size: 15 residues. The CDR3 here is CASSLVGGGTDTQYF. DNA of the CDR3: TGTGCCAGCAGCTTAGTTGGGGGAGGCACAGATACGCAGTATTTT.

To note about this clone: A junction end diverges from the germline sequence, so it may reflect a read error. The chain recombines TRBV7-9 with TRBJ2-1, with 12 bases fitting TRBD1. Germline CDR1 reads SEHNR; CDR2 reads FQNEAQ (reference sequence). The CDR3 spans 16 residues. In DNA, the CDR3 is TGTGCCAGCAGTTTAGAGGGGACAGGGGGCTGGGGTGAGCAGTTCTTC. It encodes CASSLEGTGGWGEQFF. The full variable domain, rest sourced from reference TRBV7-9 and TRBJ2-1, is DTGVSQNPRHKITKRGQNVTFRCDPISEHNRLYWYRQTLGQGPEFLTYFQNEAQLEKSRLLSDRFSAERPKGSFSTLEIQRTEQGDSAMYLCASSLEGTGGWGEQFFGPGTRLTVL.

Here the CDR3 DNA reads TGCGCCAGCAGCCAGGGTGGCGGTAATGAAAAACTGTTTTTT. Encoded protein: CASSQGGGNEKLFF. This chain connects TRBV4-1 to TRBJ1-4; unclear D gene. V was pared by 3 bases and J by 4 bases, with 9 bases between. CDR1 and CDR2 (germline): MGHRA, YSYEKL. The CDR3 sequence is 14 residues long.

V usage is TRBV28 and J usage is TRBJ2-3, with 8 bases aligning to TRBD2. Germline V gene sequence: CDR1 MDHEN, CDR2 SYDVKM. The CDR3 has 16 residues. The trim removed 3 bases at V and 3 bases at J, leaving 8 bases unmatched. The chain's CDR3 is CASSLTPGGVTDTQYF. In DNA, the CDR3 is TGTGCCAGCAGTTTGACCCCGGGGGGGGTGACAGATACGCAGTATTTT.

The chain couples TRBV27 to TRBJ2-3; 15 nucleotides align to TRBD2. Germline V gives CDR1 MNHEY, CDR2 SMNVEV (reference sequence). V lost 6 bases, J lost 5 bases, and 6 bases stayed unmatched. The CDR3 length is 16 residues. The CDR3 DNA reads TGTGCCAGCAGAAGGACTAGCGGGGGGGCCTTAGATACGCAGTATTTT. Protein: CASRRTSGGALDTQYF.

V is TRBV7-9 and J is TRBJ1-1; perhaps TRBD1 as D (5 bases). The length of the CDR3 is 15 residues. Germline V gene data show CDR1 as SEHNR and CDR2 as FQNEAQ (reference sequence). V lost 0 bases and J lost 7, with 15 bases in between. CDR3 sequence (DNA): TGTGCCAGCAGCTTAGCGCTAGGAGGGGCGGGTGAAGCTTTCTTT. Its protein is CASSLALGGAGEAFF.

The genes are TRBV6-1 and TRBJ2-7, with D possibly being TRBD1 (5 bases). The CDR3 has 12 amino acids. CDR1 is MNHNS and CDR2 is SASEGT in the germline V gene. The ends were cut back, 4 bases at V and 5 bases at J, with 9 bases in the middle. As DNA, the CDR3 is TGTGCCAGCAGTGCAGGGTTCGACGAGCAGTACTTC. This codes for CASSAGFDEQYF.

This clone was seen once. The chain employs TRBV10-2 and TRBJ2-1; D remains ambiguous. The CDR3 spans 13 residues. Germline values: CDR1 WSHSY, CDR2 SAAADI. Trimming took 0 bases from V and 12 from J, leaving 12 bases between them. This CDR3 reads CASSESRRWGQFF. CDR3 in DNA: TGCGCCAGCAGTGAGTCGAGAAGGTGGGGGCAGTTCTTC.

Only a few counts were recorded for this clone. The V and J genes are TRBV5-6 and TRBJ1-6; TRBD1 agrees at 8 bases. Germline CDR1 and CDR2: SGHDT and YYEEEE. The V segment lost 4 bases and the J segment 7 bases; nucleotides outside the gene matches: 4. The CDR3 has 14 amino acids. The CDR3 protein is CASSLGQVNSPLHF. The CDR3 nucleotides are TGTGCCAGCAGCCTGGGACAGGTCAATTCACCCCTCCACTTT.

The gene calls are TRBV2 and TRBJ2-1; TRBD1 agrees at 11 bases. CDR3 length equals 14 residues. Losses at the gene ends were 10 bases for V and 6 bases for J; bases not matched to a gene: 8. Per germline, CDR1 SNHLY and CDR2 FYNNEI. The CDR3 reads CATGQGALINEQFF. CDR3 sequence (DNA): TGTGCCACCGGACAGGGGGCGCTTATCAATGAGCAGTTCTTC.

This rearrangement joins TRBV12-5 to TRBJ1-1; 10 nucleotides align to TRBD1. Germline V gene lookup returns CDR1 LGHNT and CDR2 FRNRAP. V was pared by 2 bases and J by 4 bases, with 4 bases of the junction left unmatched. The CDR3 is 15 amino acids. The CDR3 reads CASGLRGTGVTEAFF. In DNA, the CDR3 is TGTGCTAGTGGTTTGCGCGGGACAGGGGTCACTGAAGCTTTCTTT. The full variable domain, rest sourced from reference TRBV12-5 and TRBJ1-1, is DARVTQTPRHKVTEMGQEVTMRCQPILGHNTVFWYRQTMMQGLELLAYFRNRAPLDDSGMPKDRFSAEMPDATLATLKIQPSEPRDSAVYFCASGLRGTGVTEAFFGQGTRLTVV.

The chain employs TRBV6-5 and TRBJ2-7; TRBD1 aligns across 9 bases. Germline-derived CDR1 and CDR2 are MNHEY and SVGAGI. The trim removed 6 bases at V and 2 bases at J, leaving 8 bases unmatched. This CDR3 comprises 15 residues. In nucleotides, the CDR3 is TGTGCCAGCAGCCCCGGGACAGGGTGGGCCTACGAGCAGTACTTC. It encodes CASSPGTGWAYEQYF.

This chain connects TRBV14 to TRBJ2-7, with 9 nucleotides matching TRBD1. This CDR3 region has 15 residues. Germline loops: CDR1 SGHDN, CDR2 FVKESK. The ends lost 4 bases at V and 1 base at J; junction bases unmatched: 5. Here the CDR3 reads CASSLLGQGSYEQYF. Written as DNA, the CDR3 is TGTGCCAGCAGCCTCTTGGGACAGGGATCCTACGAGCAGTACTTC.

The chain employs TRBV2 and TRBJ1-5, with D perhaps TRBD1 (6 bases). The CDR3 contains 13 residues. The V end lost 5 bases, the J end lost 7 bases, and 12 bases lay between the germline ends. Germline CDR1 reads SNHLY; CDR2 reads FYNNEI. DNA of the CDR3: TGTGCCAGCAGTCCCGGACAGATCCAGCCCCAGCATTTT. This gives the protein CASSPGQIQPQHF.

The gene calls are TRBV11-2 and TRBJ2-5; TRBD1 is a possible D gene (5 bases). Trimming removed 6 bases at V and 3 bases at J, with 17 bases between. This CDR3 has 15 residues. Germline assignment: CDR1 SGHAT and CDR2 FQNNGV. Here the CDR3 reads CASSSQGIREETQYF. The DNA for the CDR3 is TGTGCCAGCAGTTCTCAGGGAATTCGAGAAGAGACCCAGTACTTC. Together with reference TRBV11-2 and TRBJ2-5, the CDR3 gives the full variable domain: EAGVAQSPRYKIIEKRQSVAFWCNPISGHATLYWYQQILGQGPKLLIQFQNNGVVDDSQLPKDRFSAERLKGVDSTLKIQPAKLEDSAVYLCASSSQGIREETQYFGPGTRLLVL.

This clone appeared once. The V call is TRBV28, the J call TRBJ1-2; 9 nucleotides line up with TRBD1. The CDR3 loop spans 14 amino acids. After removal of 6 bases from V and 7 bases from J, the junction contained 9 bases not matched to a gene. Germline CDR1 reads MDHEN; CDR2 reads SYDVKM. CDR3 in DNA: TGTGCCAGCAGCAACGCCGGGACAGGGCTTGGCTACACCTTC. Its translation: CASSNAGTGLGYTF.